This TCR beta chain was documented in a study of shared clonotypes between healthy human individuals. Study-wide background: The composition of the donors was a couple of women and a few men aged 18 to 49.

Tens of millions of PBMCs were counted before genomic DNA extraction. V was cut by 5 bases and J by 0 bases, with 11 bases left in between. CDR3 size: 16 residues. The deep-level immunoSEQ assay was used. Scientists sequenced DNA from unsorted PBMC on ten immunoSEQ deep assay plates. Libraries were prepared by immunoSEQ multiplex PCR; TCRdb keeps only in-frame clonotypes and omits some of them. The table shows more than 400,000 clones, with around four fifths occurring only once. This clone has only a few counts. The receptor comes from a woman in her forties in good health. Some clones in this sample may be carry-over from other donors' samples. The chain joins TRBV6-7 to TRBJ2-6, with a weak D call TRBD2 (5 bases). TRBV6-7 is designated an ORF whose function remains uncertain. Sequences were obtained from PBMCs. The CDR3 here is CASSELDFSGANVLTF. The CDR3 coding sequence is TGTGCCAGCAGTGAATTGGACTTCTCTGGGGCCAACGTCCTGACTTTC.